A single sample gave rise to the 14 T cell receptor beta chains below, sequenced in a study of blood T cell repertoires in COVID-19. Using immunoSEQ multiplex PCR, the repertoire was profiled, and TCRdb retains in-frame clones only, with some absent. The data contain about 250,000 clones, around 86% of them singletons. The sample taken for sequencing was peripheral blood. All receptors derive from a woman of 80 years or more with COVID-19, enrolled during active disease.

This clone was seen a few times. The CDR3 bases are TGTGCCTGGAGTCTCGGAGGAAATCAGCCCCAGCATTTT. This codes for CAWSLGGNQPQHF. The chain joins TRBV30 to TRBJ1-5; D is unresolved. The CDR3 runs to 13 residues. Per the germline V gene, CDR1 is GTSNPN and CDR2 is SVGIG (reference sequence). Trimming pared 2 bases from V and 4 bases from J, leaving 9 bases between. The variable domain in full, with the rest retrieved from reference TRBV30 and TRBJ1-5, is SQTIHQWPATLVQPVGSPLSLECTVEGTSNPNLYWYRQAAGRGLQLLFYSVGIGQISSEVPQNLSASRPQDRQFILSSKKLLLSDSGFYLCAWSLGGNQPQHFGDGTRLSIL.

This chain joins TRBV2 and TRBJ2-3, with TRBD1 as a possible D gene (5 bases). The CDR3 has 12 residues. V was pared by 7 bases and J by 4 bases, with 9 bases between. Germline V gene sequence: CDR1 SNHLY, CDR2 FYNNEI. This CDR3 is CASKTGPDTQYF. CDR3 DNA sequence: TGTGCCAGCAAAACAGGACCAGATACGCAGTATTTT.

The chain links TRBV18 to TRBJ2-1; D gene ambiguous. V was trimmed by 3 bases and J by 7 bases, leaving 7 bases between them. Germline-derived CDR1 and CDR2 are KGHSH and LQKENI. The CDR3 extends over 12 amino acids. The CDR3 is CASSPRENEQFF. The CDR3 coding sequence is TGTGCCAGCTCACCGCGAGAGAATGAGCAGTTCTTC.

The chain joins TRBV19 to TRBJ1-3; 9 bases map to TRBD1. V trimming: 6 bases; J trimming: 5 bases; junction bases outside the gene matches: 8. Germline values: CDR1 LNHDA, CDR2 SQIVND (reference sequence). The length of the CDR3 is 15 residues. DNA for the CDR3: TGTGCCAGTAGCCCCCCAGGACAGGGGAGAAACACCATATATTTT. It codes for CASSPPGQGRNTIYF.

This chain joins TRBV6-2 or TRBV6-3 and TRBJ2-2; the D is unclear. Trimming stripped 2 bases from V and 7 bases from J, with 2 bases between. This CDR3 has 11 amino acids. Per the germline V gene, CDR1 is MNHEY and CDR2 is SVGEGT. As DNA, the CDR3 is TGTGCCAGCAGTTACCTCGGGGAGCTGTTTTTT. This encodes CASSYLGELFF.

The V call is TRBV6-5, the J call TRBJ2-3; TRBD2 matches at 7 bases. V lost 5 bases, J lost 14 bases, and 16 bases stayed unmatched. Germline CDR1 and CDR2: MNHEY and SVGAGI. This CDR3 has 14 amino acids. CDR3 in amino acids: CASSPGLAAPRGYF. The CDR3 DNA follows: TGTGCCAGCAGTCCCGGTCTAGCGGCGCCTAGGGGGTATTTT.

J is TRBJ1-4 and V is TRBV6-1; D unresolved. This CDR3 is built from 15 residues. Germline V gene lookup returns CDR1 MNHNS and CDR2 SASEGT. The V gene lost 0 bases and the J gene lost 5 bases, with 10 bases spanning the gap. CDR3 residues: CASSEARAQNEKLFF. CDR3 nucleotide sequence: TGTGCCAGCAGTGAAGCGCGGGCACAAAATGAAAAACTGTTTTTT.

V usage is TRBV3-1 (or the pseudogene TRBV3-2) and J usage is TRBJ2-1, with 8 bases aligning to TRBD2. This CDR3 has 16 residues. Trimming cost V 4 bases and J 5 bases; bases outside gene matches: 10. The germline V gene has CDR1 LGHDT and CDR2 YNNKEL (reference sequence). The CDR3 DNA sequence: TGTGCCAGCAGCCCGCCCCGCGCGGGGGGTCACAATGAGCAGTTCTTC. Translating it yields CASSPPRAGGHNEQFF.

This chain links TRBV19 with TRBJ1-2; perhaps TRBD1 as D (5 bases). The CDR3 has 13 amino acids. V lost 9 bases and J lost 0, with 11 bases in between. Germline CDR1 is LNHDA and CDR2 is SQIVND (reference sequence). CDR3 sequence (DNA): TGTGCCAGCACGACAGTCGCTAACTATGGCTACACCTTC. Its translation: CASTTVANYGYTF.

V gene TRBV6-6 combines with J gene TRBJ1-3, with a weak D call TRBD1 (5 bases). CDR1 is MNHNY and CDR2 is SVGAGI in the germline V gene (reference sequence). The CDR3 runs 13 residues. The V and J ends lost 7 bases and 2 bases respectively, with 9 bases between them. The CDR3 reads CASTGVPGNTIYF. The CDR3 nucleotides read TGTGCCAGCACGGGGGTCCCTGGAAACACCATATATTTT.

The rearrangement joins TRBV30 to TRBJ1-3; D is uncertain. V was pared by 6 bases and J by 4 bases, with 4 bases between. CDR3 length: 10 amino acids. Germline V CDR1 and CDR2: GTSNPN, SVGIG (reference sequence). The CDR3 nucleotides read TGTGCCTGTTCGGGAAACACCATATATTTT. The encoded protein is CACSGNTIYF.

The chain joins TRBV3-1 (or the pseudogene TRBV3-2) to TRBJ1-1, with TRBD1 identical over 7 bases. The CDR3 contains 14 residues. Trimming removed 1 base from V and 4 bases from J; junction bases left unmatched: 3. In germline, CDR1 is LGHDT, CDR2 YNNKEL (reference sequence). This CDR3 is CASSQARTGTEAFF. CDR3 nucleotides: TGTGCCAGCAGCCAAGCCCGGACAGGCACTGAAGCTTTCTTT.

The V call is TRBV6-5, the J call TRBJ2-7, with D possibly being TRBD2 (5 bases). Germline V lookup: CDR1 MNHEY, CDR2 SVGAGI. This CDR3 comprises 14 residues. Trimming pared 5 bases from V and 8 bases from J, leaving 19 bases between. The CDR3 protein is CASSRLPGSSKQYV. The CDR3 DNA sequence: TGTGCCAGCAGTCGACTACCCGGGTCCTCAAAGCAGTACGTC.

The J gene is TRBJ2-2, the V gene TRBV13; TRBD1 matches 8 bases. This CDR3 spans 15 amino acids. V lost 1 base and J lost 3; bases outside the gene matches: 1. The V gene's germline CDR1 is PRHDT and CDR2 FYEKMQ (reference sequence). This chain's CDR3 is CASSLADRDTGELFF. CDR3 bases: TGTGCCAGCAGCTTAGCGGACAGGGACACCGGGGAGCTGTTTTTT. The variable domain in full, completed from reference TRBV13 and TRBJ2-2, reads AAGVIQSPRHLIKEKRETATLKCYPIPRHDTVYWYQQGPGQDPQFLISFYEKMQSDKGSIPDRFSAQQFSDYHSELNMSSLELGDSALYFCASSLADRDTGELFFGEGSRLTVL.